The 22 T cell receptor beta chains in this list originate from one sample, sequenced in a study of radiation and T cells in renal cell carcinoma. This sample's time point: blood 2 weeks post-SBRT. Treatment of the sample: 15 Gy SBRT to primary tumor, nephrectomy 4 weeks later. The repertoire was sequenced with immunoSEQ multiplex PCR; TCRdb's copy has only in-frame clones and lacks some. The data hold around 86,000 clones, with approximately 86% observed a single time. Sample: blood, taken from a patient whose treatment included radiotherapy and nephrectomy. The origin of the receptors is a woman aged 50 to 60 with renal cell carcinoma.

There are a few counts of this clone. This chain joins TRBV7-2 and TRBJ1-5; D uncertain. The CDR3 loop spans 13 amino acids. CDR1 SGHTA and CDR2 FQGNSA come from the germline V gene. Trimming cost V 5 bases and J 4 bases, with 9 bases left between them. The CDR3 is CASSEELNQPQHF. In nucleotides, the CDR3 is TGTGCCAGCAGCGAAGAATTGAATCAGCCCCAGCATTTT.

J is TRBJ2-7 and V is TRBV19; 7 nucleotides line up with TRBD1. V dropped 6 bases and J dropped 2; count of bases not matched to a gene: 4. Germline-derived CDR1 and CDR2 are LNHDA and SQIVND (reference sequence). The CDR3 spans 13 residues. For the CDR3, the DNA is TGTGCCAGTAGCATTGGACAGGCCTACGAGCAGTACTTC. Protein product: CASSIGQAYEQYF.

This CDR3 reads CASSQPQYQETQYF. CDR3 DNA: TGCGCCAGCAGCCAGCCGCAGTACCAAGAGACCCAGTACTTC. The V call is TRBV4-1, the J call TRBJ2-5, with D unresolved. V lost 3 bases, J lost 0 bases, and 8 bases lay in between. The germline V gene encodes CDR1 MGHRA and CDR2 YSYEKL. The CDR3 has 14 amino acids.

The chain's CDR3 is CASRPGTGAYEQYF. As DNA, the CDR3 is TGTGCCAGCAGGCCCGGGACAGGGGCCTACGAGCAGTACTTC. This chain links TRBV6-5 with TRBJ2-7; 10 nucleotides align to TRBD1. V lost 6 bases and J lost 2; bases outside the gene matches: 4. CDR1 MNHEY and CDR2 SVGAGI come from the germline V gene. The CDR3 has 14 residues.

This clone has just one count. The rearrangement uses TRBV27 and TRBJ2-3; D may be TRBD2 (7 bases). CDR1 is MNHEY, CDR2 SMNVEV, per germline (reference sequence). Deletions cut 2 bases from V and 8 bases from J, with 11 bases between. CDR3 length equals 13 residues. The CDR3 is CASSLRGGGTQYF. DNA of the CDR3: TGTGCCAGCAGTTTAAGAGGGGGGGGTACGCAGTATTTT.

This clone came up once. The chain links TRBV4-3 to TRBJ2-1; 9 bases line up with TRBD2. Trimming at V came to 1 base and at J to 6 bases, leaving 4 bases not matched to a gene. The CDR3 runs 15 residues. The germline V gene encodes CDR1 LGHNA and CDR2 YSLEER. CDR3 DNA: TGCGCCAGCAGCCAAGTAGCGGGAGACTGCAATGAGCAGTTCTTC. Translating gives CASSQVAGDCNEQFF.

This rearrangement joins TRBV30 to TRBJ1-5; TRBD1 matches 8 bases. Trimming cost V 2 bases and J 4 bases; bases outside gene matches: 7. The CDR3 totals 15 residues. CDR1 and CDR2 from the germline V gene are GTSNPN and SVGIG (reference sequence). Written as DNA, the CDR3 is TGTGCCTGGAGTACTGGACAGGGCATAAATCAGCCCCAGCATTTT. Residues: CAWSTGQGINQPQHF. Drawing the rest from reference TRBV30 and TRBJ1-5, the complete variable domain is SQTIHQWPATLVQPVGSPLSLECTVEGTSNPNLYWYRQAAGRGLQLLFYSVGIGQISSEVPQNLSASRPQDRQFILSSKKLLLSDSGFYLCAWSTGQGINQPQHFGDGTRLSIL.

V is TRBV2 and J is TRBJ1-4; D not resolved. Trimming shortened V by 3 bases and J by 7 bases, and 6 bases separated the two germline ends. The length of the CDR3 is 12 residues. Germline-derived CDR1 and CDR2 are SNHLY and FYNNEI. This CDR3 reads CASSDIGEKLFF. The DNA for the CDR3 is TGTGCCAGCAGTGATATTGGTGAAAAACTGTTTTTT.

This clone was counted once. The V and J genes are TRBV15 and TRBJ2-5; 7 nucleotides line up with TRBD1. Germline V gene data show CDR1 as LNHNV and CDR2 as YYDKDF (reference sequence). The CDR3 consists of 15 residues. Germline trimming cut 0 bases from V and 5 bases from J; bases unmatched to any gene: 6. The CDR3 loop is CATSRDRDSGETQYF. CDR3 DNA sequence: TGTGCCACCAGCAGAGATCGGGACAGCGGTGAGACCCAGTACTTC.

Here the CDR3 reads CASSTDWVSGANVLTF. DNA for the CDR3: TGTGCCAGCAGCACCGATTGGGTTTCTGGGGCCAACGTCCTGACTTTC. The rearrangement uses TRBV7-3 and TRBJ2-6; no reliable D call. CDR3 length: 16 amino acids. Per germline, CDR1 SGHTA and CDR2 FQGTGA. V gave up 5 bases and J gave up 1 base, with 12 bases separating them.

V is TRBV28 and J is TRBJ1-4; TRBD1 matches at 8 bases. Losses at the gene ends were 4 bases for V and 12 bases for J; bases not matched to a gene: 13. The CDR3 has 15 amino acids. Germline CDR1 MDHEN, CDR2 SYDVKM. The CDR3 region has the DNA TGTGCCAGCAGTTCGGGACAGGTGAGGATCAAACAACTGTTTTTT. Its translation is CASSSGQVRIKQLFF.

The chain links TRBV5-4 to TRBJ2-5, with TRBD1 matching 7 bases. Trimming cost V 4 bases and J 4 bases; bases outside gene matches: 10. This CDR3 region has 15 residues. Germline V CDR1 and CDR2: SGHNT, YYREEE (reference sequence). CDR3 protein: CASSRPGGSSETQYF. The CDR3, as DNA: TGTGCCAGCAGCCGACCAGGGGGTTCGTCAGAGACCCAGTACTTC.

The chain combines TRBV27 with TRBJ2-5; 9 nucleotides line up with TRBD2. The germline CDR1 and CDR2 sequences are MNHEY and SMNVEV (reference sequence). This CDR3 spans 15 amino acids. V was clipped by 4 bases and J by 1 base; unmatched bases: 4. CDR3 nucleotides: TGTGCCAGCAGTTCGGCGGGACTAGCCCAAGAGACCCAGTACTTC. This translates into CASSSAGLAQETQYF.

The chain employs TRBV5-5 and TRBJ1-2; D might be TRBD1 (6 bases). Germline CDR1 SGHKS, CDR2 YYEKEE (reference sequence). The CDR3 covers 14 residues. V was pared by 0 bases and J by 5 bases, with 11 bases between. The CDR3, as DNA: TGTGCCAGCAGCTTGGATCCAGGGGCGTATGGCTACACCTTC. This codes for CASSLDPGAYGYTF.

In nucleotides, the CDR3 is TGTGCCAGCAGTTACGGGTACTCTGGGGCCAACGTCCTGACTTTC. It encodes CASSYGYSGANVLTF. J is TRBJ2-6 and V is TRBV6-6; D gene ambiguous. Germline V gene data show CDR1 as MNHNY and CDR2 as SVGAGI (reference sequence). The V end was cut by 2 bases, the J end by 0 bases, with 5 bases between. The CDR3 runs 15 residues.

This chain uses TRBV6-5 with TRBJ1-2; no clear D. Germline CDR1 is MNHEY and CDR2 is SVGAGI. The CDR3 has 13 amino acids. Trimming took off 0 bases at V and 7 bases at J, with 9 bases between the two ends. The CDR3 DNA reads TGTGCCAGCAGTTACTCTAGTCGCGGTGGCTACACCTTC. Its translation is CASSYSSRGGYTF.

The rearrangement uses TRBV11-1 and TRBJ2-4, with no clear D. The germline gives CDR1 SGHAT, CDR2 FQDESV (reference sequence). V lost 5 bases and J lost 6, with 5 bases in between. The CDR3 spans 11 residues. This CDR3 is CASSRRNIQYF. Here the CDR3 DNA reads TGTGCCAGCAGCCGGAGAAACATTCAGTACTTC. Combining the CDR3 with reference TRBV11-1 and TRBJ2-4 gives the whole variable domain EAEVAQSPRYKITEKSQAVAFWCDPISGHATLYWYRQILGQGPELLVQFQDESVVDDSQLPKDRFSAERLKGVDSTLKIQPAELGDSAMYLCASSRRNIQYFGAGTRLSVL.

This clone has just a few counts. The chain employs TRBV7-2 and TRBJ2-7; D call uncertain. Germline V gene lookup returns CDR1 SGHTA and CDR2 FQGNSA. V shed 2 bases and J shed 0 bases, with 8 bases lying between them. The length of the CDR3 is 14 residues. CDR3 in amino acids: CASSLSDNSYEQYF. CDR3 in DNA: TGTGCCAGCAGCTTAAGCGATAACTCCTACGAGCAGTACTTC. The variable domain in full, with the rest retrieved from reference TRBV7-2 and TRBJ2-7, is GAGVSQSPSNKVTEKGKDVELRCDPISGHTALYWYRQSLGQGLEFLIYFQGNSAPDKSGLPSDRFSAERTGGSVSTLTIQRTQQEDSAVYLCASSLSDNSYEQYFGPGTRLTVT.

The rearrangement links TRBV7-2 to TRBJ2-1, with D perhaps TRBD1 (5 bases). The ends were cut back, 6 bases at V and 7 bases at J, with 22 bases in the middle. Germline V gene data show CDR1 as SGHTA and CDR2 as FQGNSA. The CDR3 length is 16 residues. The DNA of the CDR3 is TGTGCCAGCAGACCCACCAGACAGAGGCTTACGAATGAGCAGTTCTTC. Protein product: CASRPTRQRLTNEQFF.

CDR3 DNA: TGCGCCAGCAGCTTGGCAGGGAATCAGCCCCAGCATTTT. Protein sequence: CASSLAGNQPQHF. The rearrangement uses TRBV5-1 and TRBJ1-5; D might be TRBD1 (5 bases). Trimming stripped 0 bases from V and 4 bases from J, with 5 bases between. The CDR3 is made up of 13 amino acids. Germline V gene sequence: CDR1 SGHRS, CDR2 YFSETQ. The full variable domain, with the rest looked up from reference TRBV5-1 and TRBJ1-5, is KAGVTQTPRYLIKTRGQQVTLSCSPISGHRSVSWYQQTPGQGLQFLFEYFSETQRNKGNFPGRFSGRQFSNSRSEMNVSTLELGDSALYLCASSLAGNQPQHFGDGTRLSIL.

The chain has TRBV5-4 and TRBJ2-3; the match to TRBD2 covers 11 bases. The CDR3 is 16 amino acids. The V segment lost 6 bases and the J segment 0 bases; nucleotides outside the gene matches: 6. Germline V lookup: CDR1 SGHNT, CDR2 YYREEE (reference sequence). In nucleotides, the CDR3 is TGTGCCAGCACCAACCGACTAGCGGGGAGCACAGATACGCAGTATTTT. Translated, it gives CASTNRLAGSTDTQYF.

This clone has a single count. The CDR3 region is CASSLGGEGETQYF. The CDR3, as DNA: TGTGCCAGCAGCTTAGGGGGAGAAGGAGAGACCCAGTACTTC. V is TRBV7-9 and J is TRBJ2-5; D is perhaps TRBD2 (5 bases). Germline assignment: CDR1 SEHNR and CDR2 FQNEAQ (reference sequence). This CDR3 has 14 amino acids. The V end lost 1 base, the J end lost 4 bases, and 10 bases lay between the germline ends.